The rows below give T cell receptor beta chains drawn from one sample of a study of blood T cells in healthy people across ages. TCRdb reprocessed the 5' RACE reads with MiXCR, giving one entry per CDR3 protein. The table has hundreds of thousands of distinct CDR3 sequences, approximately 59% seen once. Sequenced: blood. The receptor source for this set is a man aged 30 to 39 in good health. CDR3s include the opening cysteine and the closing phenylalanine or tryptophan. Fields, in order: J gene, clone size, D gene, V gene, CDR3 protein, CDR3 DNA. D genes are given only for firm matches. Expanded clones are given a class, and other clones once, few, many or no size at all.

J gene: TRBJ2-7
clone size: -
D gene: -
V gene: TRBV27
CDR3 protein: CASSWGTGSYEQYF
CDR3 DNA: TGTGCCAGCAGCTGGGGAACAGGCTCCTACGAGCAGTACTTC

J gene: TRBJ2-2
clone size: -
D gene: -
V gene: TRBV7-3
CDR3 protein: CASSLVGSGIGELFF
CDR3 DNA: TGTGCCAGCAGCTTAGTGGGGTCAGGGATCGGGGAGCTGTTTTTT

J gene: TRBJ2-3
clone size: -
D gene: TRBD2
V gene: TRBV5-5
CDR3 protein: CASSPPLAGGTDTQYF
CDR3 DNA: TGTGCCAGCAGCCCCCCTCTAGCGGGGGGGACAGATACGCAGTATTTT

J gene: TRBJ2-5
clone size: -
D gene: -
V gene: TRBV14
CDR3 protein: CASSQYRGPGETQYF
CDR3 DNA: TGTGCCAGCAGCCAATACCGGGGACCCGGCGAGACCCAGTACTTC

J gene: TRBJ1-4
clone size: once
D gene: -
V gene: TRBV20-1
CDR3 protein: CSATPRVASQEKLFF
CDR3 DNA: TGCAGTGCTACCCCCCGGGTCGCCAGCCAAGAAAAACTGTTTTTT

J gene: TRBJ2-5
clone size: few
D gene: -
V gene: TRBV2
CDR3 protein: CASNPSRGTAGETQYF
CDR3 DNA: TGTGCCAGCAATCCCTCCCGCGGGACTGCCGGAGAGACCCAGTACTTC

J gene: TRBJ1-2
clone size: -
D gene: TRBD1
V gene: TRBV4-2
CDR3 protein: CASSQEGGQGFGYTF
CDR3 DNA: TGTGCCAGCAGCCAAGAGGGGGGACAGGGGTTTGGCTACACCTTC

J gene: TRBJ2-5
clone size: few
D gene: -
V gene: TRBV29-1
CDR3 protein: CSVVGARETQYF
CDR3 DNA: TGCAGCGTTGTAGGGGCGCGTGAGACCCAGTACTTC

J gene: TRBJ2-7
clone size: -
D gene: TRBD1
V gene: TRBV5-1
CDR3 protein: CASSLRGQGPTYEQYF
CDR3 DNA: TGCGCCAGCAGCTTGAGAGGACAGGGACCTACCTACGAGCAGTACTTC

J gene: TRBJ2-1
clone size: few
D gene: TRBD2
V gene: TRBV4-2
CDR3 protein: CASSQEASGGTYNEQFF
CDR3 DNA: TGTGCCAGCAGCCAAGAGGCTAGCGGGGGGACGTACAATGAGCAGTTCTTC

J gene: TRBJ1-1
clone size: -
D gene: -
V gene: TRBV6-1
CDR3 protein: CASSVGRGGTEAFF
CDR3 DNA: TGTGCCAGCAGTGTAGGGAGGGGTGGCACTGAAGCTTTCTTT

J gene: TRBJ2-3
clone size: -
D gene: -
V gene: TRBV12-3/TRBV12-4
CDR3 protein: CASSEEVGADTQYF
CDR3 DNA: TGTGCCAGCAGTGAAGAGGTGGGGGCAGATACGCAGTATTTT

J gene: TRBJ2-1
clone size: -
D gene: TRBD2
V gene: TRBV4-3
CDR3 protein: CASSQVLGRGLAANSYNEQFF
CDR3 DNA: TGCGCCAGCAGCCAAGTATTGGGACGTGGACTAGCGGCCAACTCCTACAATGAGCAGTTCTTC

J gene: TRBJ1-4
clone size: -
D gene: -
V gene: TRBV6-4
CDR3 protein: CASSELATNEKLFF
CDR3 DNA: TGTGCCAGCAGCGAACTAGCAACTAATGAAAAACTGTTTTTT

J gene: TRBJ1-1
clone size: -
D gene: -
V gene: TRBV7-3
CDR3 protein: CASSVNPDTEAFF
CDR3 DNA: TGTGCCAGCAGTGTAAACCCGGACACTGAAGCTTTCTTT

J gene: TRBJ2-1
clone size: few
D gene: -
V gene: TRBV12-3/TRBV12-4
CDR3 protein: CASSLAPWGATYNEQFF
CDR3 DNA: TGTGCCAGCAGTTTAGCCCCATGGGGGGCTACTTACAATGAGCAGTTCTTC

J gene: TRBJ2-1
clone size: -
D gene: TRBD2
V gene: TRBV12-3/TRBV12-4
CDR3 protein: CASSRSSGGAAEQFF
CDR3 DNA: TGTGCCAGCAGTCGATCTAGCGGGGGGGCCGCTGAGCAGTTCTTC

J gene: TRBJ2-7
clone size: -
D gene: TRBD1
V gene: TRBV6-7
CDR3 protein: CASSYKTGDSYEQYF
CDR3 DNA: TGTGCCAGCAGTTACAAGACAGGGGATTCCTACGAGCAGTACTTC

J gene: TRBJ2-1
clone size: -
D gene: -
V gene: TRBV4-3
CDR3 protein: CASSQVRGRRYNEQFF
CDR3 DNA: TGCGCCAGCAGCCAAGTCCGGGGGCGCCGGTACAATGAGCAGTTCTTC

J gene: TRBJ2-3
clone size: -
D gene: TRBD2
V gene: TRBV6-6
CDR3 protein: CASSYNSGGPDTQYF
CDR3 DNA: TGTGCCAGCAGTTATAATAGCGGGGGGCCAGATACGCAGTATTTT

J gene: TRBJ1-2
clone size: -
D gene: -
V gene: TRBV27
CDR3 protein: CASSFKGYNSNYGYTF
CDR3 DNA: TGTGCCAGCAGTTTCAAAGGGTATAATTCTAACTATGGCTACACCTTC

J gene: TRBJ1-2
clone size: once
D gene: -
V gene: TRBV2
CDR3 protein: CASSKGFTLGDGDGYTF
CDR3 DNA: TGTGCCAGCAGTAAGGGCTTCACCCTGGGGGACGGGGATGGCTACACCTTC

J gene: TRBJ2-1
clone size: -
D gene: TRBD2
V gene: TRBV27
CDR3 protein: CASGFEGSGGYNEQFF
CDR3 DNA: TGTGCCAGCGGTTTCGAGGGGTCGGGGGGATACAATGAGCAGTTCTTC

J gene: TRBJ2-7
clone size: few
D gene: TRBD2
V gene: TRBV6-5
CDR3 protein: CASVLREGTGYEQYF
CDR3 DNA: TGTGCCAGCGTCCTTCGGGAGGGCACGGGGTACGAGCAGTACTTC

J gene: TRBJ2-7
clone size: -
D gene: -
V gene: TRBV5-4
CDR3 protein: CASSSGTGISYEQYF
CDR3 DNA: TGTGCCAGCAGCTCCGGGACGGGGATCTCCTACGAGCAGTACTTC

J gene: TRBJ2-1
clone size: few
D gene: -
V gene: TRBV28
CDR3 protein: CASSPRLNEQFF
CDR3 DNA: TGTGCCAGCAGCCCGAGGCTGAATGAGCAGTTCTTC

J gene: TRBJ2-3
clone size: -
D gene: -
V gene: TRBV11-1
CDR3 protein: CASSLVYSYADTQYF
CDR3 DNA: TGTGCCAGCAGCTTAGTATATAGCTATGCAGATACGCAGTATTTT

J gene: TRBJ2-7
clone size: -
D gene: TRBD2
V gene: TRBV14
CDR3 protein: CASSQRGGLYEQYF
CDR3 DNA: TGTGCCAGTAGCCAACGGGGGGGCCTGTACGAGCAGTACTTC

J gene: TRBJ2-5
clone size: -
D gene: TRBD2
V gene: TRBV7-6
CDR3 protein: CASSLAGSGGNQETQYF
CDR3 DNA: TGTGCCAGCAGCTTAGCTGGTAGCGGGGGCAATCAAGAGACCCAGTACTTC

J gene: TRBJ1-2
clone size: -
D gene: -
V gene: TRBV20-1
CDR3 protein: CSATLSLNYGYTF
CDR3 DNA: TGCAGTGCTACTCTGTCACTAAACTATGGCTACACCTTC

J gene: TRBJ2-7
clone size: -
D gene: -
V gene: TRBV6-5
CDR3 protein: CASRTGAGTSYEQYF
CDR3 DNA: TGTGCCAGCAGAACGGGGGCAGGCACCTCCTACGAGCAGTACTTC

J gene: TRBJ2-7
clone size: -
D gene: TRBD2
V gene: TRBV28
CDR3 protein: CASSLGLAGKTLLHEQYF
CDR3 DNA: TGTGCCAGCAGTTTGGGACTAGCGGGGAAAACTCTCCTGCACGAGCAGTACTTC

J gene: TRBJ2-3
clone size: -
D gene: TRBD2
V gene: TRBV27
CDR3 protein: CASSRSSGGATDTQYF
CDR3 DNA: TGTGCCAGCAGTCGATCTAGCGGGGGGGCGACAGATACGCAGTATTTT

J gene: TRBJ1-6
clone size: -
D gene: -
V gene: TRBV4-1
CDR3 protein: CASKAGENEYNSPLHF
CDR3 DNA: TGCGCCAGCAAAGCAGGGGAAAACGAATATAATTCACCCCTCCACTTT

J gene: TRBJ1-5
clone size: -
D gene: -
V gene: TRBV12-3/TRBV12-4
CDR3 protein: CASSSQGPGQPQHF
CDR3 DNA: TGTGCCAGCAGTTCTCAGGGTCCCGGTCAGCCCCAGCATTTT

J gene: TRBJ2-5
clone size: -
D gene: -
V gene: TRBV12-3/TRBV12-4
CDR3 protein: CASSLGVSSKGGGETQYF
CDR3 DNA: TGTGCCAGCAGCTTGGGGGTCTCCTCAAAGGGGGGTGGGGAGACCCAGTACTTC

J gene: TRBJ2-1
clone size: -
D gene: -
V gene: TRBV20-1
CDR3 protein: CSARTGEQFF
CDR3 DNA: TGCAGTGCTAGAACGGGTGAGCAGTTCTTC

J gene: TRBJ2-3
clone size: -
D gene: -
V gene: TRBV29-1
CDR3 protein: CSVEYQGSGTDTQYF
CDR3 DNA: TGCAGCGTTGAATACCAGGGCAGCGGCACAGATACGCAGTATTTT

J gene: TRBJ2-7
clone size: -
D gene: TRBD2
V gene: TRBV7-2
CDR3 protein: CASSLASGGGEQYF
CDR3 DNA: TGTGCCAGCAGCCTAGCTAGCGGGGGTGGGGAGCAGTACTTC

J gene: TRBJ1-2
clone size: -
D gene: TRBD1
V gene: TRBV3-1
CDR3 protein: CASSQLQGESYGYTF
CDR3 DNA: TGTGCCAGCAGCCAACTACAGGGGGAGAGCTATGGCTACACCTTC

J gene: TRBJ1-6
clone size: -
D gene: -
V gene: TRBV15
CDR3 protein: CATSFTGSDNSPLHF
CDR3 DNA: TGTGCCACCAGCTTTACGGGGAGCGACAATTCACCCCTCCACTTT

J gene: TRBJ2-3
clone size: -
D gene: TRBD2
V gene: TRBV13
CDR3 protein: CASSPRGALAGTDTQYF
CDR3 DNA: TGTGCCAGCAGCCCGCGCGGGGCACTAGCGGGCACAGATACGCAGTATTTT

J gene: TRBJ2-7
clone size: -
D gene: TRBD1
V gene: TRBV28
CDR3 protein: CASSRWTGVKGEQYF
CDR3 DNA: TGTGCCAGCAGCCGCTGGACAGGGGTTAAGGGGGAGCAGTACTTC

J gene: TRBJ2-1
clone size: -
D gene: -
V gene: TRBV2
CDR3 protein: CASSPTAVYEQFF
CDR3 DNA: TGTGCCAGCAGTCCAACAGCCGTCTACGAGCAGTTCTTC

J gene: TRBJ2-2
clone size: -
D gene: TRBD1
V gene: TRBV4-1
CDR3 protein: CASSQDGGQGNGELFF
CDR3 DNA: TGCGCCAGCAGCCAAGACGGGGGACAGGGGAACGGGGAGCTGTTTTTT

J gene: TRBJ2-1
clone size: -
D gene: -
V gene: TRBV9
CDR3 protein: CASSVGLGQTYEQFF
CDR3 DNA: TGTGCCAGCAGCGTTGGGTTAGGGCAAACATACGAGCAGTTCTTC

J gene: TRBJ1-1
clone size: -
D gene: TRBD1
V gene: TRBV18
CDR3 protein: CAGSPLDRAPEAFF
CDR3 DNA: TGTGCCGGCTCACCCCTCGACAGGGCACCTGAAGCTTTCTTT

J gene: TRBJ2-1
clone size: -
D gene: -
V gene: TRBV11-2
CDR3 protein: CASSWGAGFNEQFF
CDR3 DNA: TGTGCCAGCAGCTGGGGGGCAGGTTTCAATGAGCAGTTCTTC

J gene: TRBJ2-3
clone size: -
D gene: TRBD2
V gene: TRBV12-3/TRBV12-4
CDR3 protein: CASSLSSGGTDTEYF
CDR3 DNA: TGTGCCAGCAGTTTATCTAGCGGGGGCACAGATACGGAGTATTTT

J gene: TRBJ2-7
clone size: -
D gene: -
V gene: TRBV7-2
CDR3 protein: CASSFNTDKSYEQYF
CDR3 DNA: TGTGCCAGCAGCTTCAATACCGACAAATCCTACGAGCAGTACTTC

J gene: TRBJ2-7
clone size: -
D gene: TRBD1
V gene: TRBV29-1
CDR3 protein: CSVRGGPSSYEQYF
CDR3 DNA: TGCAGCGTCCGAGGGGGCCCCAGCTCCTACGAGCAGTACTTC

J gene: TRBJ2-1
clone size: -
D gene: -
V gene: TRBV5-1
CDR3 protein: CAGSLDFSYNEQFF
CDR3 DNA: TGCGCCGGCAGCTTGGACTTCTCCTACAATGAGCAGTTCTTC

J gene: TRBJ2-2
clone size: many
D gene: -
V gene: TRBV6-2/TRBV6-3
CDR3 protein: CASSYLQEVTGELFF
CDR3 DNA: TGTGCCAGCAGTTATCTCCAAGAGGTCACCGGGGAGCTGTTTTTT

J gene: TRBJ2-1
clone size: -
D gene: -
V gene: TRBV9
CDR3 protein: CASSVSPAAETQFF
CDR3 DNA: TGTGCCAGCAGCGTCAGTCCCGCAGCGGAGACCCAGTTCTTC

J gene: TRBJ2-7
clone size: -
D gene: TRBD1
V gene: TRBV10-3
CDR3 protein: CAISGTGTGKYEQYF
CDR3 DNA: TGTGCCATCAGTGGAACGGGGACAGGGAAGTACGAGCAGTACTTC

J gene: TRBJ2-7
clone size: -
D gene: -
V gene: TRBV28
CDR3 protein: CASTLEGRVYEQYF
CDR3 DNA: TGTGCCAGCACCCTCGAGGGGCGGGTCTACGAGCAGTACTTC

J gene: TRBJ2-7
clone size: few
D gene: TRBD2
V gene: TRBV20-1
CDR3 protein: CSVPSGGFYEQYF
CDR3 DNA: TGCAGTGTCCCTAGCGGGGGGTTCTACGAGCAGTACTTC

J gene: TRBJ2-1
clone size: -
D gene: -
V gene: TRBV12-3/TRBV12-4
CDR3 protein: CASSLSLAHLENEQFF
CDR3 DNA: TGTGCCAGCAGTTTGAGCCTAGCCCACCTGGAAAATGAGCAGTTCTTC

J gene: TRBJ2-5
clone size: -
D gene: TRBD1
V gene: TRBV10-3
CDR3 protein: CAISEWGQGKGQETQYF
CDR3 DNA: TGTGCCATCAGTGAATGGGGACAGGGAAAGGGTCAAGAGACCCAGTACTTC

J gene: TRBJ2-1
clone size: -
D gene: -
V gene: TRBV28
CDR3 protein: CASRLPDGHNEQFF
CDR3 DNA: TGTGCCAGCAGACTTCCCGACGGACACAATGAGCAGTTCTTC